This T cell receptor (beta chain) was profiled in a study of T cells in Graves' hyperthyroidism and ophthalmopathy. Across the whole study: Peripheral blood was acquired at first diagnosis, ahead of any therapy whatsoever. Study observations and caveats: Blood also contained most expanded thyroid clonotypes above 0.001.

Diagnoses were established using clinical symptoms, serum thyroxine and TRAb, thyroid ultrasound and orbital computed tomography. Amplification of TCR beta CDR3 regions used RNA as the template. The study used the HTBI primer set for a first-round RT-PCR of the TCR CDR3. TCRdb re-analysed the multiplex PCR reads in MiXCR, keeping a single row per CDR3 protein. The table has 500,000 to 600,000 distinct CDR3 sequences, about a sixth seen once. This clonotype was detected ten times or more. Antigen: not known. The CDR3 has 15 residues. Looked up from germline, CDR1 is LGHDT and CDR2 is YNNKEL (reference sequence). Trimming cost V 1 base and J 1 base, with 10 bases left between them.

The chain carries TRBV3-1 and TRBJ2-5; D unclear. This clonotype originated in a woman under 30 with Graves' hyperthyroidism. Sequencing used blood. CDR3 sequence: CASSQVLGPQETQYF. The CDR3 nucleotides are TGTGCCAGCAGCCAAGTATTAGGCCCCCAAGAGACCCAGTACTTC.